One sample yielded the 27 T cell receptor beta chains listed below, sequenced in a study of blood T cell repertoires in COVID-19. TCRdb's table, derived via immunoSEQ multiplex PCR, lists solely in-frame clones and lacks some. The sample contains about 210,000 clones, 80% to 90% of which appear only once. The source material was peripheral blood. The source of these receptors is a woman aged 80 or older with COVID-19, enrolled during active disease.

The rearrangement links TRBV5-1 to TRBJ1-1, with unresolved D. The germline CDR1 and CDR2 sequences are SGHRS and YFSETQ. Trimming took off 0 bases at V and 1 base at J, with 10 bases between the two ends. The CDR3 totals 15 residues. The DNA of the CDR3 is TGCGCCAGCAGCTTGGGAGGAAGTGGGAACACTGAAGCTTTCTTT. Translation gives CASSLGGSGNTEAFF.

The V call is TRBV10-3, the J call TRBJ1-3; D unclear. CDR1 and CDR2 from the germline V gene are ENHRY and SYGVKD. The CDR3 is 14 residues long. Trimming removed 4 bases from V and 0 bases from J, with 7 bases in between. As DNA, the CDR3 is TGTGCCATCAGTGGCGGCAGCTCTGGAAACACCATATATTTT. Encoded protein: CAISGGSSGNTIYF.

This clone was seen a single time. The CDR3 here is CASSSDSLADTQYF. CDR3 DNA sequence: TGCGCCAGCAGCTCAGATAGCTTGGCAGATACGCAGTATTTT. The chain employs TRBV5-1 and TRBJ2-3, with D unclear. The CDR3 totals 14 residues. Trimming took 3 bases from V and 4 from J, leaving 12 bases between them. Germline V gene lookup returns CDR1 SGHRS and CDR2 YFSETQ.

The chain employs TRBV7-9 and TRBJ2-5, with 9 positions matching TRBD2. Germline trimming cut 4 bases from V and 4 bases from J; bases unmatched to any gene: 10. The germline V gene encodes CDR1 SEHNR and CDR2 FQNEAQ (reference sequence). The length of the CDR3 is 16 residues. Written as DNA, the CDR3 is TGTGCCAGCAGCTCCCCCGAAAGCGGGGGGTCAGAGACCCAGTACTTC. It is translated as CASSSPESGGSETQYF.

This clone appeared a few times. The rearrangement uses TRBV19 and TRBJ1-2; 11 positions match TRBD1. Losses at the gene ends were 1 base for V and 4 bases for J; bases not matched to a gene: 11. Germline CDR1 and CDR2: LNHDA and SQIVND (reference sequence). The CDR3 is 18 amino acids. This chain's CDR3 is CASSIAFGQGASSYGYTF. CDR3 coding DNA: TGTGCCAGTAGTATAGCCTTCGGACAGGGGGCCTCCTCCTATGGCTACACCTTC.

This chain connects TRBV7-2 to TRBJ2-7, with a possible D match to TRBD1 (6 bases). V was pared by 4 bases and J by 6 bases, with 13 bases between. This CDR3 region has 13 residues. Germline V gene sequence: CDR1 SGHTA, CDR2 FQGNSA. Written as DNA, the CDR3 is TGTGCCAGCAGCTCCCTGGACAGAGTCGAGCAGTACTTC. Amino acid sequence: CASSSLDRVEQYF.

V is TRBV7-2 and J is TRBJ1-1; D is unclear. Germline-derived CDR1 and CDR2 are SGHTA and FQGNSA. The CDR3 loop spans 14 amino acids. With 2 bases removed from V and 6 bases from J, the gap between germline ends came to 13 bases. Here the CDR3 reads CASSLSSVVSEAFF. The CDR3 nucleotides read TGTGCCAGCAGCTTATCTTCAGTGGTCTCTGAAGCTTTCTTT. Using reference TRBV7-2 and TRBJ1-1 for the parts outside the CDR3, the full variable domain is GAGVSQSPSNKVTEKGKDVELRCDPISGHTALYWYRQSLGQGLEFLIYFQGNSAPDKSGLPSDRFSAERTGGSVSTLTIQRTQQEDSAVYLCASSLSSVVSEAFFGQGTRLTVV.

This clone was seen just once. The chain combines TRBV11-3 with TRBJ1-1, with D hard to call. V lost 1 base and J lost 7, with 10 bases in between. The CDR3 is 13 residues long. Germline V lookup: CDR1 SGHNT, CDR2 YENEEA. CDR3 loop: CASSLAHQNEAFF. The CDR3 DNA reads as TGTGCCAGCAGCTTAGCTCACCAGAATGAAGCTTTCTTT.

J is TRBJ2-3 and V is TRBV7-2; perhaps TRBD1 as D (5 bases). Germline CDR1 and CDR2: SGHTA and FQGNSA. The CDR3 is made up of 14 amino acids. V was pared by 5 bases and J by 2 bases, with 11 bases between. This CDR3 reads CASSLGLPTDTQYF. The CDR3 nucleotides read TGTGCCAGCAGCCTGGGGCTACCCACAGATACGCAGTATTTT.

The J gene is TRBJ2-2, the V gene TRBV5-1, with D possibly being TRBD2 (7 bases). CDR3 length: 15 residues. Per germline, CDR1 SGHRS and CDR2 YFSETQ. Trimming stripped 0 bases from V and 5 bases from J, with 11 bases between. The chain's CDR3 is CASSLAQGGTGELFF. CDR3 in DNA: TGCGCCAGCAGCTTGGCACAGGGAGGGACCGGGGAGCTGTTTTTT.

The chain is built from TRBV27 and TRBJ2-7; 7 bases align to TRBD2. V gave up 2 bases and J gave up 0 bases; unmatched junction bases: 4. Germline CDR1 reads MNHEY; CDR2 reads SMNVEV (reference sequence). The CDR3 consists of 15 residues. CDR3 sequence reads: CASSLSGVSSYEQYF. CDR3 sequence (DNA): TGTGCCAGCAGTTTAAGCGGGGTTAGCTCCTACGAGCAGTACTTC.

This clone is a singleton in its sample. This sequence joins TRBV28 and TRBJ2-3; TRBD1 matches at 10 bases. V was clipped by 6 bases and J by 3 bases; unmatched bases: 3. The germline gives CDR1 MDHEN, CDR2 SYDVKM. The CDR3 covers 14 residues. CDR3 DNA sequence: TGTGCCAGCAGAGGGACAGGGGATACAGATACGCAGTATTTT. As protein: CASRGTGDTDTQYF.

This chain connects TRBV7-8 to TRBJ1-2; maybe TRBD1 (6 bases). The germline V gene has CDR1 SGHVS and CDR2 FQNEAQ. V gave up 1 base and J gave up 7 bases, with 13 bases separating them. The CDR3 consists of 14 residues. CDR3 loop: CASSLDMTGSGYTF. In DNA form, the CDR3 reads TGTGCCAGCAGCTTAGATATGACAGGCTCTGGCTACACCTTC.

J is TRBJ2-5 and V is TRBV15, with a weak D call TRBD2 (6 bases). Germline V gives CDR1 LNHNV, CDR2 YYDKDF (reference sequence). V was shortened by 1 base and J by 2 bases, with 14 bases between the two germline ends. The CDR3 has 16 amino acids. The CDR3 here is CATSRVLLAYQETQYF. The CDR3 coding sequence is TGTGCCACCAGCAGAGTACTACTAGCCTATCAAGAGACCCAGTACTTC.

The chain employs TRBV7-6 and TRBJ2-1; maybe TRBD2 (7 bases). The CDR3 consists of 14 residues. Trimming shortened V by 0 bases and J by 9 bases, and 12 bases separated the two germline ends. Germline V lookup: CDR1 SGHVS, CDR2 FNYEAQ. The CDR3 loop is CASSLAGGQSEQFF. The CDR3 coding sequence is TGTGCCAGCAGCTTAGCGGGGGGGCAGAGTGAGCAGTTCTTC.

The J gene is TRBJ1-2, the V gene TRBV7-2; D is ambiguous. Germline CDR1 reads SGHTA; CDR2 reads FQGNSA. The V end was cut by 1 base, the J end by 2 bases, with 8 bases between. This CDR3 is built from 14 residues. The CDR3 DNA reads TGTGCCAGCAGCTTAGGGCGGATAAACTATGGCTACACCTTC. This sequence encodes CASSLGRINYGYTF.

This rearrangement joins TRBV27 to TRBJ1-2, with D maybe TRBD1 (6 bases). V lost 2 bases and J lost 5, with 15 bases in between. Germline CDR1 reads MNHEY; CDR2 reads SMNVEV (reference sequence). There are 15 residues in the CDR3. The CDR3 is CASSLRAGDGYGYTF. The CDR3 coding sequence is TGTGCCAGCAGTTTACGTGCAGGGGATGGTTATGGCTACACCTTC.

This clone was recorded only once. The CDR3 coding sequence is TGTGCCAGCAGCGTAGAATCCCAGAAGGGAGCTGAAGCTTTCTTT. Translation gives CASSVESQKGAEAFF. V is TRBV9 and J is TRBJ1-1, with D unresolved. Looked up from germline, CDR1 is SGDLS and CDR2 is YYNGEE. The CDR3 is made up of 15 amino acids. V was clipped by 0 bases and J by 6 bases, with 15 bases between them.

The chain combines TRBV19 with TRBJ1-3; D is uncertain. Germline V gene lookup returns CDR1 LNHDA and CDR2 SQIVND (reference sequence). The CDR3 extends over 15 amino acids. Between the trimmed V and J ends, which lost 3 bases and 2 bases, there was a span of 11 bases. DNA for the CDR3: TGTGCCAGTAGTATGCGCGAGGGCACTGGAAACACCATATATTTT. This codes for CASSMREGTGNTIYF.

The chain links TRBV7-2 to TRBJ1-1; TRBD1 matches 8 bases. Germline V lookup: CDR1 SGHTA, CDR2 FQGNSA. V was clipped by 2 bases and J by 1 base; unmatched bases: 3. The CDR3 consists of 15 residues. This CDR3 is CASSLQGTGNTEAFF. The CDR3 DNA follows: TGTGCCAGCAGCTTACAAGGGACAGGGAACACTGAAGCTTTCTTT. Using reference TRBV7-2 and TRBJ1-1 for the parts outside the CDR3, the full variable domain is GAGVSQSPSNKVTEKGKDVELRCDPISGHTALYWYRQSLGQGLEFLIYFQGNSAPDKSGLPSDRFSAERTGGSVSTLTIQRTQQEDSAVYLCASSLQGTGNTEAFFGQGTRLTVV.

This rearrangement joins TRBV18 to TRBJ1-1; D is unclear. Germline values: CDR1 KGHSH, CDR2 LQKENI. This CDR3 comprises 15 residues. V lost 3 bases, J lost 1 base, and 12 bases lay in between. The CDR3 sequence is CASSPLSTANTEAFF. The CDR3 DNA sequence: TGTGCCAGCTCACCCCTCTCTACAGCGAACACTGAAGCTTTCTTT.

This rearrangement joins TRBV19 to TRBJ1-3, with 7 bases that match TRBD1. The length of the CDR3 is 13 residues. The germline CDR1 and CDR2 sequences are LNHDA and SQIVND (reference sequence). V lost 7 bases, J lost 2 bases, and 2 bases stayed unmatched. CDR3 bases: TGTGCCAGTAATACAGGGGCTGGAAACACCATATATTTT. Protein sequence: CASNTGAGNTIYF.

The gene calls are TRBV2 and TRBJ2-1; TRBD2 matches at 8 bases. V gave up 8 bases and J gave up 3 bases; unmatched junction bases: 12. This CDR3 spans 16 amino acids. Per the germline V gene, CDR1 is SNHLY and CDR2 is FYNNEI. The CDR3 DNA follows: TGTGCCAGCGAGTTCCGGCGGGGGGCCTTCTACAATGAGCAGTTCTTC. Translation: CASEFRRGAFYNEQFF. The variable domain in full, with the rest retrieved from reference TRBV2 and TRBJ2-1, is EPEVTQTPSHQVTQMGQEVILRCVPISNHLYFYWYRQILGQKVEFLVSFYNNEISEKSEIFDDQFSVERPDGSNFTLKIRSTKLEDSAMYFCASEFRRGAFYNEQFFGPGTRLTVL.

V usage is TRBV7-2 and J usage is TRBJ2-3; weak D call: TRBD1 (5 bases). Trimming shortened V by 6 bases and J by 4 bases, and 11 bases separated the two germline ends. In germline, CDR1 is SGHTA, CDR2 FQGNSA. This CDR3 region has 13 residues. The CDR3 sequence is CASRPGNSDTQYF. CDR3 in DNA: TGTGCCAGCAGGCCAGGGAACTCAGATACGCAGTATTTT.

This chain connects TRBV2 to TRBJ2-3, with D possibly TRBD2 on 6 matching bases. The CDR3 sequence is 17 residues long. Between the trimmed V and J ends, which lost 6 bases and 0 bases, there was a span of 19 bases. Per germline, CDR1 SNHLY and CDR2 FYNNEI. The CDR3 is CASSRLIIGGSTDTQYF. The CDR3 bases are TGTGCCAGCAGCCGTCTTATAATTGGGGGGAGCACAGATACGCAGTATTTT.

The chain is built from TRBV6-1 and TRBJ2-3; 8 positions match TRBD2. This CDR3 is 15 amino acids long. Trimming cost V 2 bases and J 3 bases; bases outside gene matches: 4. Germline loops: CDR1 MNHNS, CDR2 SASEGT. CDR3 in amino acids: CASSEIAGLTDTQYF. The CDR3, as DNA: TGTGCCAGCAGTGAAATAGCGGGATTGACAGATACGCAGTATTTT.

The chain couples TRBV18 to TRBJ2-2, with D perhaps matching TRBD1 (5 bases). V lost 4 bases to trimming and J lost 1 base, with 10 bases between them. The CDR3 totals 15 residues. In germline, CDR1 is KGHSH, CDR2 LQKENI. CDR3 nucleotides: TGTGCCAGCTCACAGACAGTACTGAACACCGGGGAGCTGTTTTTT. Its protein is CASSQTVLNTGELFF. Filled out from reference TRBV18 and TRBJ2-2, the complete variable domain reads NAGVMQNPRHLVRRRGQEARLRCSPMKGHSHVYWYRQLPEEGLKFMVYLQKENIIDESGMPKERFSAEFPKEGPSILRIQQVVRGDSAAYFCASSQTVLNTGELFFGEGSRLTVL.